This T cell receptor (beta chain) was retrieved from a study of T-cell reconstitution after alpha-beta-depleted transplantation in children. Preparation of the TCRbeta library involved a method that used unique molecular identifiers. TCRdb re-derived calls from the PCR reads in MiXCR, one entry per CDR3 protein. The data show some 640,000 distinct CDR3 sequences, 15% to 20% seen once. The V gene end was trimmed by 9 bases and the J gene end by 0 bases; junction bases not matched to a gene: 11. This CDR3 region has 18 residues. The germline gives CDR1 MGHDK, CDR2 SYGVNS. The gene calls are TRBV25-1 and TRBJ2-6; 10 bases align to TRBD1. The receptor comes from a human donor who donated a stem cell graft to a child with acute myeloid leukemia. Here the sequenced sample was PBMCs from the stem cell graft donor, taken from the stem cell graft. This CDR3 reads CARTNRDRGGSGANVLTF. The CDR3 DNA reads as TGTGCCAGGACCAACCGGGACAGGGGTGGCTCTGGGGCCAACGTCCTGACTTTC.